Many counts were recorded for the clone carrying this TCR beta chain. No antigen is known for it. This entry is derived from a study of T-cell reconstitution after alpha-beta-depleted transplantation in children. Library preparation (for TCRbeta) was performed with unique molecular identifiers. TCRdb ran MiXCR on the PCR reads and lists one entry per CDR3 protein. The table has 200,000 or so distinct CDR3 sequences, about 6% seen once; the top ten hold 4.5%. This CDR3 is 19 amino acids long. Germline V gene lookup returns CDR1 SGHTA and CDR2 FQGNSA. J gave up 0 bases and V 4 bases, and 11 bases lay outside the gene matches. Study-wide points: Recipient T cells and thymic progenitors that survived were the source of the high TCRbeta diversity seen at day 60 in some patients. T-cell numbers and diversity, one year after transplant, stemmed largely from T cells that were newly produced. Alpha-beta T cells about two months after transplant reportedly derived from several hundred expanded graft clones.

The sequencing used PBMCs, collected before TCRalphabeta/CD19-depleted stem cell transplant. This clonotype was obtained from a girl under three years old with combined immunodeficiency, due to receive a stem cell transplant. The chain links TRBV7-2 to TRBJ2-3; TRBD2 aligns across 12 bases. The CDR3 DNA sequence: TGTGCCAGCAGCTCCCAGTGGACTAGCGGGATACCCAGCACAGATACGCAGTATTTT. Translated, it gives CASSSQWTSGIPSTDTQYF.